What follows are 19 T cell receptor beta chains derived from one specimen sequenced in a study of blood T cell repertoires in COVID-19. Sequencing was performed with immunoSEQ multiplex PCR; in TCRdb, only in-frame clones are kept and a portion is missing. The repertoire holds hundreds of thousands of clones, with about 87% as singletons. Sequenced: peripheral blood. The receptors were gathered from a woman aged 30 to 39 who had recovered from COVID-19.

This clone was detected only a few times. This sequence joins TRBV2 and TRBJ2-7, with TRBD1 matching 7 bases. Germline V gene data show CDR1 as SNHLY and CDR2 as FYNNEI. This CDR3 spans 15 amino acids. With 0 bases clipped from V and 4 bases from J, the junction kept 6 bases outside the gene matches. This CDR3 is CASSEAPGDRYEQYF. CDR3 in DNA: TGTGCCAGCAGTGAAGCCCCAGGGGACAGATACGAGCAGTACTTC.

The rearrangement joins TRBV30 to TRBJ2-1; possibly TRBD2 for D (7 bases). Trimming removed 5 bases from V and 2 bases from J, with 13 bases in between. The CDR3 totals 14 residues. The V gene's germline CDR1 is GTSNPN and CDR2 SVGIG (reference sequence). This CDR3 reads CAWLGGLTYNEQFF. The CDR3, as DNA: TGTGCCTGGCTCGGGGGGCTAACCTACAATGAGCAGTTCTTC.

This clone was observed once. This chain joins TRBV6-2 or TRBV6-3 and TRBJ2-2, with 10 bases that match TRBD2. The CDR3 length is 15 residues. The germline V gene encodes CDR1 MNHEY and CDR2 SVGEGT. Trimming at V came to 5 bases and at J to 5 bases, leaving 5 bases not matched to a gene. The chain's CDR3 is CASSSGGAGTGELFF. Written as DNA, the CDR3 is TGTGCCAGCAGTAGCGGGGGGGCTGGAACCGGGGAGCTGTTTTTT.

This chain connects TRBV5-6 to TRBJ1-6, with D possibly matching TRBD1 (5 bases). The CDR3 sequence is 16 residues long. V was cut by 3 bases and J by 7 bases, with 17 bases left in between. CDR1 and CDR2 from the germline V gene are SGHDT and YYEEEE. The CDR3 protein is CASSWDYRGRNSPLHF. The CDR3 DNA reads TGTGCCAGCAGCTGGGACTACCGGGGCCGAAATTCACCCCTCCACTTT.

V usage is TRBV6-6 and J usage is TRBJ1-1, with D possibly TRBD1 on 5 matching bases. CDR1 and CDR2 from the germline V gene are MNHNY and SVGAGI (reference sequence). This CDR3 is built from 13 residues. V was shortened by 8 bases and J by 5 bases, with 15 bases between the two germline ends. CDR3 in amino acids: CASLGMGGTEAFF. The CDR3 region has the DNA TGTGCCAGCCTCGGGATGGGGGGGACTGAAGCTTTCTTT.

The V gene is TRBV5-4, the J gene TRBJ1-4, with unresolved D. This CDR3 is built from 13 residues. Between the trimmed V and J ends, which lost 4 bases and 6 bases, there was a span of 10 bases. Per the germline V gene, CDR1 is SGHNT and CDR2 is YYREEE (reference sequence). Here the CDR3 reads CASSAGSDEKLFF. Here the CDR3 DNA reads TGTGCCAGCAGCGCGGGGAGCGATGAAAAACTGTTTTTT.

The rearrangement uses TRBV5-5 and TRBJ1-6; 8 bases match TRBD1. This CDR3 is built from 15 residues. With 5 bases clipped from V and 7 bases from J, the junction kept 8 bases outside the gene matches. Germline-derived CDR1 and CDR2 are SGHKS and YYEKEE (reference sequence). DNA for the CDR3: TGTGCCAGCAGGCCCGGGACAGGACTAAATTCACCCCTCCACTTT. Translating gives CASRPGTGLNSPLHF.

The V gene is TRBV28, the J gene TRBJ2-1, with 12 positions matching TRBD2. The CDR3 covers 15 residues. After removal of 6 bases from V and 1 base from J, the junction contained 1 base not matched to a gene. In germline, CDR1 is MDHEN, CDR2 SYDVKM. In DNA form, the CDR3 reads TGTGCCAGCAGGCTAGCGGGGGGGTCCTACAATGAGCAGTTCTTC. Its protein is CASRLAGGSYNEQFF.

The J gene is TRBJ2-3, the V gene TRBV7-2, with 7 bases fitting TRBD2. The CDR3 length is 12 residues. V was clipped by 5 bases and J by 4 bases; unmatched bases: 0. Germline CDR1 SGHTA, CDR2 FQGNSA. The CDR3: CASSTSADTQYF. The CDR3 DNA reads TGTGCCAGCAGCACTAGCGCAGATACGCAGTATTTT.

The chain is built from TRBV14 and TRBJ2-2; D may be TRBD2 (6 bases). The germline V gene has CDR1 SGHDN and CDR2 FVKESK. This CDR3 has 14 residues. The ends were cut back, 8 bases at V and 5 bases at J, with 15 bases in the middle. CDR3 loop: CASSRGRFTGELFF. DNA for the CDR3: TGTGCCAGCTCACGGGGGAGATTTACCGGGGAGCTGTTTTTT.

This clone was counted a single time. This rearrangement joins TRBV2 to TRBJ2-5, with 7 positions matching TRBD1. Germline CDR1 SNHLY, CDR2 FYNNEI. J gave up 5 bases and V 7 bases, and 7 bases lay outside the gene matches. There are 13 residues in the CDR3. The chain's CDR3 is CASMKGGGETQYF. CDR3 bases: TGTGCCAGCATGAAAGGGGGCGGGGAGACCCAGTACTTC.

CDR3 nucleotides: TGCACCAGCAGCCAAGGCCTCCGCGGGGGGGCCGCCTACGAGCAGTACTTC. This translates into CTSSQGLRGGAAYEQYF. The chain employs TRBV1 and TRBJ2-7; TRBD2 reflects the table's D call only, with no check against the DNA. TRBV1 is classified as a pseudogene. The CDR3 contains 17 residues.

This clone was counted a single time. J is TRBJ1-5 and V is TRBV6-5, with a tentative D call TRBD1 (5 bases). Germline loops: CDR1 MNHEY, CDR2 SVGAGI. Deletions cut 6 bases from V and 6 bases from J, with 15 bases between. The CDR3 is made up of 14 amino acids. The CDR3 DNA is TGTGCCAGCAGGGGCCCAGGGAATACTCAGCCCCAGCATTTT. It translates to CASRGPGNTQPQHF.

J is TRBJ1-1 and V is TRBV18; a possible D gene is TRBD1 (5 bases). CDR3 length: 13 residues. V shed 2 bases and J shed 6 bases, with 10 bases lying between them. Per germline, CDR1 KGHSH and CDR2 LQKENI. The CDR3 nucleotides are TGTGCCAGCTCACCAACCGAGACAGCTGAAGCTTTCTTT. Its protein is CASSPTETAEAFF.

The chain uses TRBV7-2 and TRBJ2-7, with TRBD1 matching 10 bases. Losses at the gene ends were 2 bases for V and 3 bases for J; bases not matched to a gene: 4. Germline V CDR1 and CDR2: SGHTA, FQGNSA. The CDR3 contains 15 residues. Here the CDR3 DNA reads TGTGCCAGCAGCTTATTAGGACAGGGGGACTACGAGCAGTACTTC. Amino acids: CASSLLGQGDYEQYF.

This chain joins TRBV18 and TRBJ1-2, with 7 bases that match TRBD1. The CDR3 covers 17 residues. With V trimmed by 2 bases and J by 2 bases, 11 bases remained unmatched. The germline V gene has CDR1 KGHSH and CDR2 LQKENI. The CDR3 here is CASSPVLGGGDNYGYTF. The DNA for the CDR3 is TGTGCCAGCTCACCAGTATTAGGAGGGGGCGACAACTATGGCTACACCTTC.

The chain combines TRBV4-1 with TRBJ1-6, with TRBD1 matching over 11 bases. This CDR3 spans 19 amino acids. Germline-derived CDR1 and CDR2 are MGHRA and YSYEKL. The V and J ends lost 3 bases and 6 bases, in that order; junction bases with no gene match: 13. CDR3 in amino acids: CASSHLSRDRGRLNSPLHF. The DNA of the CDR3 is TGCGCCAGCAGCCACCTCTCCCGGGACAGGGGGAGGCTTAATTCACCCCTCCACTTT.

The chain has TRBV9 and TRBJ2-3; a possible D gene is TRBD2 (5 bases). V lost 4 bases and J lost 0, with 9 bases in between. This CDR3 spans 14 amino acids. The V gene's germline CDR1 is SGDLS and CDR2 YYNGEE. CDR3: CASSSASSTDTQYF. As DNA, the CDR3 is TGTGCCAGCAGCTCCGCTAGCAGCACAGATACGCAGTATTTT.

This chain uses TRBV4-1 with TRBJ1-2; TRBD1 agrees at 9 bases. J gave up 4 bases and V 0 bases, and 9 bases lay outside the gene matches. This CDR3 spans 17 amino acids. The germline V gene has CDR1 MGHRA and CDR2 YSYEKL. Written as DNA, the CDR3 is TGCGCCAGCAGCCAAGAAGCTGGGGGACAGGGCCCCTATGGCTACACCTTC. This codes for CASSQEAGGQGPYGYTF.